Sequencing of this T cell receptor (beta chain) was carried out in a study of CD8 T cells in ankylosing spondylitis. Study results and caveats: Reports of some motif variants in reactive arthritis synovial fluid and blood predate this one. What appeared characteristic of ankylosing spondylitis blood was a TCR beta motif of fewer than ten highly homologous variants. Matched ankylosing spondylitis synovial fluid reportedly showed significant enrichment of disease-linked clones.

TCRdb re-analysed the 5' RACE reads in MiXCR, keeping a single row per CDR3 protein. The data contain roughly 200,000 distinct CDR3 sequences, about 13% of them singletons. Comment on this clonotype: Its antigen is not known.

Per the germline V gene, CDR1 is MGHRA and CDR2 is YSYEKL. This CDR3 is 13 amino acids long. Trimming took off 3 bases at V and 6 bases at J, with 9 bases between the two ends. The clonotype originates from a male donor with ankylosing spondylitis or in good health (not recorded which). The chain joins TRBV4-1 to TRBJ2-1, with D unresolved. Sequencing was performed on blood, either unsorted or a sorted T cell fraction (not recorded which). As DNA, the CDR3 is TGCGCCAGCAGCCATCTCACCACCAATGAGCAGTTCTTC. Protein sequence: CASSHLTTNEQFF.